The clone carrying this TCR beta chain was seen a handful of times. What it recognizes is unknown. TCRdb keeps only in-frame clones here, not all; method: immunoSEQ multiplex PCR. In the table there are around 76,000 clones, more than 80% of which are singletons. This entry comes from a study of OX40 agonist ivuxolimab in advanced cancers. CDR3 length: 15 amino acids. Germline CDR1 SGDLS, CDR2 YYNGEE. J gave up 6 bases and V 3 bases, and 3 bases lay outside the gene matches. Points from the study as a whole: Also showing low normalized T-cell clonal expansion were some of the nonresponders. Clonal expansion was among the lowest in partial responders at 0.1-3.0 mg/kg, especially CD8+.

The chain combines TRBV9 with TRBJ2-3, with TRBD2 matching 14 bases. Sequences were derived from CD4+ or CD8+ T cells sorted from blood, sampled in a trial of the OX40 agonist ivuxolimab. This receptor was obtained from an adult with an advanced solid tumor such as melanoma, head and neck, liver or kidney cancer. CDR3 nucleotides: TGTGCCAGCAGCGCGGGACTAGCGGGGGTGGATACGCAGTATTTT. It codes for CASSAGLAGVDTQYF.